Detailed here is one T cell receptor (beta chain). Clones were sequenced by immunoSEQ multiplex PCR, and TCRdb holds only the in-frame ones, with some missing. The sample yields tens of thousands of clones, roughly 89% seen once. The sample belongs to a study of OX40 agonist ivuxolimab in advanced cancers. V was trimmed by 6 bases and J by 0 bases, leaving 6 bases between them. CDR3 length equals 14 residues. Germline V lookup: CDR1 SEHNR, CDR2 FQNEAQ (reference sequence). Sequencing was performed on CD4+ or CD8+ T cells sorted from blood, taken in a trial of the OX40 agonist ivuxolimab. The sequence came from an adult with an advanced solid tumor such as melanoma, head and neck, liver or kidney cancer. The V and J genes are TRBV7-9 and TRBJ1-6; tentatively, D is TRBD1 (6 bases). CDR3 coding DNA: TGTGCCAGCAGACAGGGCTCCTATAATTCACCCCTCCACTTT. Its translation is CASRQGSYNSPLHF.